Listed here is a single T cell receptor beta chain. This entry belongs to a study of control samples from healthy donors and cancer patients. The CDR3 has 15 amino acids. The V end lost 4 bases, the J end lost 3 bases, and 19 bases lay between the germline ends. Germline CDR1 SQVTM, CDR2 ANQGSEA. TCRdb's table, derived via immunoSEQ multiplex PCR, lists solely in-frame clones and lacks some. The repertoire consists of 100,000 to 150,000 clones, with 80% to 95% occurring once and the leading ten covering less than 6%. The receptor was derived from a man aged 18 to 29 in good health. The chain is built from TRBV29-1 and TRBJ2-7, with unresolved D. Sequenced: blood. In DNA form, the CDR3 reads TGCAGCGTTGTTGTGGGTGGCTCAGTTTTCTACGAGCAGTACTTC. Translating gives CSVVVGGSVFYEQYF.